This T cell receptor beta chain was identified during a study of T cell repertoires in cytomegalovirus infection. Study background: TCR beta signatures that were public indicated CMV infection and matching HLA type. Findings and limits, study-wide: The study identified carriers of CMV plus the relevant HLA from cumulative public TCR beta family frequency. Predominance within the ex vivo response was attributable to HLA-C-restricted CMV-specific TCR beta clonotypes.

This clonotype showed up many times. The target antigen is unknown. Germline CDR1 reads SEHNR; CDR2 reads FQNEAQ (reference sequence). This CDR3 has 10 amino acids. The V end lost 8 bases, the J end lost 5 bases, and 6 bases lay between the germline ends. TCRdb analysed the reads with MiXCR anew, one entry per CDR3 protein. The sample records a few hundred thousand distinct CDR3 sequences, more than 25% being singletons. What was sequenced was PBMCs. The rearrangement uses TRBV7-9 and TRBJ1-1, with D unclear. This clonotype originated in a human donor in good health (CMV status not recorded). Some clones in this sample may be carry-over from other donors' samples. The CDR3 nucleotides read TGTGCCAGCCTAGGGACTGAAGCTTTCTTT. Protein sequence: CASLGTEAFF.